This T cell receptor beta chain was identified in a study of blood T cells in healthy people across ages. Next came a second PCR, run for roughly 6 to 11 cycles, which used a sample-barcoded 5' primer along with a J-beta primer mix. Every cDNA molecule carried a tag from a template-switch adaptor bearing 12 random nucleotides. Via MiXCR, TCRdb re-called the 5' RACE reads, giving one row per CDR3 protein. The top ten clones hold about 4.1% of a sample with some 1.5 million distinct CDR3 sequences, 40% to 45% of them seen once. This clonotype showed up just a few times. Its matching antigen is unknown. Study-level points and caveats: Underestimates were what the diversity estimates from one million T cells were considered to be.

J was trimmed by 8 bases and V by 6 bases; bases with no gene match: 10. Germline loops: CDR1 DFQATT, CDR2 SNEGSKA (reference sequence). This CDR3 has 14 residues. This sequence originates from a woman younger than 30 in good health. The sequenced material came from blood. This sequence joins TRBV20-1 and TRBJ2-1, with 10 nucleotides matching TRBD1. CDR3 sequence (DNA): TGCAGTGCCAGACACGACAGGGGGCTCTATGAGCAGTTCTTC. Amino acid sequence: CSARHDRGLYEQFF.